The 31 T cell receptor beta chains presented below share a single source sample, sequenced in a study of CXCR3-negative and CXCR3-positive naive CD8 T cells. UMI-labeled 5' RACE yielded the TRB cDNA libraries. TCRdb re-called the 5' RACE reads and gives one entry per CDR3 protein, without DNA. Seen in this sample are about 5,500 distinct CDR3 sequences; the ten most common clones hold around 2%. Sequenced material: naive CXCR3- CD8+ T cells from blood. As to subset: CD45RO-CCR7+CD27+CD95- naive CD8+ T cells lacking CXCR3 (TNR3-). The receptors derive from a human donor in good health. Some clones in this sample may be carry-over from other donors' samples.

The chain employs TRBV20-1 and TRBJ2-1; TCRdb's D gene call, TRBD2, goes unchecked for lack of DNA. CDR3 length: 18 amino acids. The V gene's germline CDR1 is DFQATT and CDR2 SNEGSKA (reference sequence). This chain's CDR3 is CSAPASGREISSYNEQFF.

The V call is TRBV29-1, the J call TRBJ1-5. CDR3 length: 13 residues. Germline V gene sequence: CDR1 SQVTM, CDR2 ANQGSEA. The CDR3 reads CSVVAGGNQPQHF.

This clonotype counts as medium-sized by frequency. The chain joins TRBV29-1 to TRBJ2-7; TCRdb names TRBD2, which stays unverified in the absence of DNA. The CDR3 consists of 14 residues. Per germline, CDR1 SQVTM and CDR2 ANQGSEA. CDR3: CSVFEGDRSYEQYF.

V is TRBV12-5 and J is TRBJ2-1. Looked up from germline, CDR1 is LGHNT and CDR2 is FRNRAP. This CDR3 has 13 amino acids. CDR3 sequence reads: CASAWGNGNEQFF.

Considering frequency, this clonotype is medium-sized. J is TRBJ2-1 and V is TRBV27; TCRdb lists TRBD2, though no DNA is available to test this call. The CDR3 covers 15 residues. Germline CDR1 reads MNHEY; CDR2 reads SMNVEV (reference sequence). CDR3: CASSYYQGQHNEQFF.

The chain uses TRBV20-1 and TRBJ1-3. This CDR3 comprises 13 residues. Germline CDR1 reads DFQATT; CDR2 reads SNEGSKA (reference sequence). CDR3 protein: CSARDSSGNTIYF.

The J gene is TRBJ2-4, the V gene TRBV29-1. CDR3 length equals 12 residues. In germline, CDR1 is SQVTM, CDR2 ANQGSEA. CDR3 in amino acids: CSVEAAKNIQYF.

This clonotype is identified as medium-sized (0.01 to 0.1%) from frequency. The chain couples TRBV29-1 to TRBJ2-7. CDR3 length: 12 residues. The germline gives CDR1 SQVTM, CDR2 ANQGSEA. The CDR3 spells CSVEVGTYEQYF.

The V gene is TRBV29-1, the J gene TRBJ1-2; TCRdb calls TRBD1, which cannot be checked without DNA. Germline CDR1 is SQVTM and CDR2 is ANQGSEA. This CDR3 comprises 15 residues. This chain's CDR3 is CSVDLGTGKDYGYTF.

This clonotype is called medium-sized based on its frequency. The chain carries TRBV29-1 and TRBJ2-7; the D call of TRBD2 rests on TCRdb alone, since no DNA is present to check it. This CDR3 has 12 residues. Germline CDR1 reads SQVTM; CDR2 reads ANQGSEA. The CDR3 sequence is CSAHLGGIEQYF.

The V call is TRBV9, the J call TRBJ2-7; as DNA is missing, the TRBD1 call by TCRdb cannot be tested. This CDR3 has 14 residues. CDR1 and CDR2 (germline): SGDLS, YYNGEE. The CDR3 is CASSVGTGEREQYF.

This rearrangement joins TRBV6-5 to TRBJ2-5; TCRdb gives TRBD1 as the D gene, but with no DNA this cannot be confirmed. CDR1 MNHEY and CDR2 SVGAGI come from the germline V gene. The CDR3 extends over 15 amino acids. This CDR3 is CASSQGNPVGETQYF.

This clonotype is deemed medium-sized by its frequency. The rearrangement joins TRBV29-1 to TRBJ2-1; absent DNA, TCRdb's TRBD1 call cannot be checked. Looked up from germline, CDR1 is SQVTM and CDR2 is ANQGSEA. The length of the CDR3 is 13 residues. The CDR3 is CSVRGTDYNEQFF.

The genes are TRBV27 and TRBJ1-1. The CDR3 spans 12 residues. Germline V CDR1 and CDR2: MNHEY, SMNVEV (reference sequence). CDR3 in amino acids: CASRGGLLEAFF.

Frequency places this clonotype as medium-sized. V usage is TRBV29-1 and J usage is TRBJ1-1; the D call from TCRdb, TRBD1, cannot be confirmed without DNA. Germline V gene sequence: CDR1 SQVTM, CDR2 ANQGSEA. CDR3 length: 14 residues. CDR3 protein: CSVEVTGQWAEAFF.

The chain's CDR3 is CSARDRFNYGYTF. The V call is TRBV20-1, the J call TRBJ1-2. The CDR3 is made up of 13 amino acids. The germline V gene encodes CDR1 DFQATT and CDR2 SNEGSKA (reference sequence).

The chain has TRBV29-1 and TRBJ1-1; TCRdb designates TRBD1, a call that cannot be tested without DNA. Germline V gives CDR1 SQVTM, CDR2 ANQGSEA. The CDR3 is 13 amino acids. CDR3: CSVVGDRATEAFF.

V and J are TRBV6-6 and TRBJ2-5; checking the TCRdb D call of TRBD2 is not possible without DNA. Germline CDR1 MNHNY, CDR2 SVGAGI (reference sequence). The CDR3 runs to 14 residues. CDR3 region: CASSYVAKQETQYF.

This sequence joins TRBV20-1 and TRBJ2-7; TCRdb reports TRBD2, a call that lacks DNA to check it against. This CDR3 is 13 amino acids long. Germline V gene sequence: CDR1 DFQATT, CDR2 SNEGSKA (reference sequence). CDR3 loop: CSARERGAYEQYF.

The CDR3 protein is CARDPQGNGANVLTF. The rearrangement links TRBV2 to TRBJ2-6; TCRdb's D gene call, TRBD1, goes unchecked for lack of DNA. The CDR3 spans 15 residues. The germline V gene has CDR1 SNHLY and CDR2 FYNNEI. The variable domain in full, completed from reference TRBV2 and TRBJ2-6, reads EPEVTQTPSHQVTQMGQEVILRCVPISNHLYFYWYRQILGQKVEFLVSFYNNEISEKSEIFDDQFSVERPDGSNFTLKIRSTKLEDSAMYFCARDPQGNGANVLTFGAGSRLTVL.

Considering frequency, this clonotype is medium-sized (0.01 to 0.1%). The chain links TRBV29-1 to TRBJ2-3; the D call from TCRdb, TRBD2, cannot be confirmed without DNA. CDR1 SQVTM and CDR2 ANQGSEA come from the germline V gene. The CDR3 is 15 amino acids. CDR3 in amino acids: CSVEVLAGNTDTQYF.

The chain employs TRBV29-1 and TRBJ2-1; TCRdb lists TRBD1, though no DNA is available to test this call. Germline V CDR1 and CDR2: SQVTM, ANQGSEA. The CDR3 is 14 amino acids. This chain's CDR3 is CSVEQGSSYNEQFF.

According to its frequency, this clonotype is medium-sized. The chain joins TRBV25-1 to TRBJ1-2; TCRdb calls TRBD1, which cannot be checked without DNA. This CDR3 comprises 12 residues. Germline V gene data show CDR1 as MGHDK and CDR2 as SYGVNS. Here the CDR3 reads CASSEQGDGYTF.

This clonotype is called medium-sized (0.01 to 0.1%) based on its frequency. This chain joins TRBV29-1 and TRBJ1-1; the TRBD1 assignment by TCRdb is unverifiable without DNA. The CDR3 runs 14 residues. CDR1 is SQVTM and CDR2 is ANQGSEA in the germline V gene. CDR3 loop: CSGRGGTVNTEAFF. The complete variable domain, with remaining parts taken from reference TRBV29-1 and TRBJ1-1, reads SAVISQKPSRDICQRGTSLTIQCQVDSQVTMMFWYRQQPGQSLTLIATANQGSEATYESGFVIDKFPISRPNLTFSTLTVSNMSPEDSSIYLCSGRGGTVNTEAFFGQGTRLTVV.

The chain has TRBV5-4 and TRBJ2-7; TCRdb gives TRBD1 as the D gene, but with no DNA this cannot be confirmed. CDR3 size: 14 residues. Germline CDR1 SGHNT, CDR2 YYREEE (reference sequence). CDR3 in amino acids: CASSSGQEVYEQYF. Together with reference TRBV5-4 and TRBJ2-7, the CDR3 gives the full variable domain: ETGVTQSPTHLIKTRGQQVTLRCSSQSGHNTVSWYQQALGQGPQFIFQYYREEENGRGNFPPRFSGLQFPNYSSELNVNALELDDSALYLCASSSGQEVYEQYFGPGTRLTVT.

This clonotype is medium-sized (0.01 to 0.1%) by frequency. The rearrangement uses TRBV7-9 and TRBJ1-1. Germline CDR1 is SEHNR and CDR2 is FQNEAQ (reference sequence). This CDR3 contains 15 residues. The CDR3 spells CASSLRVGGNTEAFF.

The rearrangement joins TRBV5-1 to TRBJ2-1. Germline CDR1 is SGHRS and CDR2 is YFSETQ. The CDR3 runs 14 residues. This CDR3 is CASSLDRTYNEQFF. The full variable domain, its missing parts supplied by reference TRBV5-1 and TRBJ2-1, is KAGVTQTPRYLIKTRGQQVTLSCSPISGHRSVSWYQQTPGQGLQFLFEYFSETQRNKGNFPGRFSGRQFSNSRSEMNVSTLELGDSALYLCASSLDRTYNEQFFGPGTRLTVL.

The V gene is TRBV2, the J gene TRBJ2-7; TCRdb names TRBD1, which stays unverified in the absence of DNA. The V gene's germline CDR1 is SNHLY and CDR2 FYNNEI. The CDR3 contains 18 residues. CDR3 loop: CASSDPGAKKGVGYEQYF.

This clonotype is labeled medium-sized (0.01 to 0.1%) based on frequency. The chain uses TRBV29-1 and TRBJ2-4; TCRdb gives TRBD1 as the D gene, but with no DNA this cannot be confirmed. The germline gives CDR1 SQVTM, CDR2 ANQGSEA. The CDR3 has 14 amino acids. The CDR3 sequence is CSVCRQGAKNIQYF.

Its frequency marks this clonotype as medium-sized. V is TRBV10-3 and J is TRBJ2-7; TCRdb outputs TRBD2, but without DNA this stays unchecked. CDR1 is ENHRY, CDR2 SYGVKD, per germline. The CDR3 is made up of 13 amino acids. This CDR3 is CAITTAGGYEQYF.

The chain combines TRBV29-1 with TRBJ2-3; TCRdb reports TRBD1, a call that lacks DNA to check it against. CDR1 and CDR2 (germline): SQVTM, ANQGSEA. CDR3 length: 13 residues. This CDR3 is CSVVAGGTDTQYF.